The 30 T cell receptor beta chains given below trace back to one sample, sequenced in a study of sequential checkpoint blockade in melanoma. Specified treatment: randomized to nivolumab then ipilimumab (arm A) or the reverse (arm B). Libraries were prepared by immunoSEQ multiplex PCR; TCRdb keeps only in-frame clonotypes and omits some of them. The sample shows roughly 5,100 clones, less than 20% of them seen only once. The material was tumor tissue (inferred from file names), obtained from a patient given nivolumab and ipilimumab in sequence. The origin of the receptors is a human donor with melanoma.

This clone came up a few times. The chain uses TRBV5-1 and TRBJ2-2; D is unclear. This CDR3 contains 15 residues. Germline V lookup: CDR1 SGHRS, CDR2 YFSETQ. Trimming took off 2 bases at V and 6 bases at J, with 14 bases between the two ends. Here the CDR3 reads CASSFLRGDPGELFF. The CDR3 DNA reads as TGCGCCAGCAGCTTCTTACGCGGAGATCCCGGGGAGCTGTTTTTT.

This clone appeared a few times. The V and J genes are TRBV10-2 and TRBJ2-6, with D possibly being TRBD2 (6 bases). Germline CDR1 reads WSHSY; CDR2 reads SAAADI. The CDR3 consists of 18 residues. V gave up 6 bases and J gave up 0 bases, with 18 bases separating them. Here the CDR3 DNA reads TGCGCCAGCAGCCGCCGGGGGAACCTATTCTCTGGGGCCAACGTCCTGACTTTC. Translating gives CASSRRGNLFSGANVLTF.

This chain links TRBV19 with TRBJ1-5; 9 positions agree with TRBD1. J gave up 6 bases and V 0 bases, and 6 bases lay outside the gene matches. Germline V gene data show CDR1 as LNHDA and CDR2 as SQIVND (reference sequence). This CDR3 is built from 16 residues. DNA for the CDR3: TGTGCCAGTAGTATAGATGGGACAGGGTTCTTTCAGCCCCAGCATTTT. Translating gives CASSIDGTGFFQPQHF.

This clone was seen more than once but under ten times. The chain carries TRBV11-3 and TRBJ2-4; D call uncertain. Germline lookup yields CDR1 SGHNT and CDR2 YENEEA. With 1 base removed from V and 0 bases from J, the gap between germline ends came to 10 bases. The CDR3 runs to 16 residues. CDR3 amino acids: CASSLVSWRAKNIQYF. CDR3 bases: TGTGCCAGCAGCTTAGTTTCTTGGAGAGCCAAAAACATTCAGTACTTC.

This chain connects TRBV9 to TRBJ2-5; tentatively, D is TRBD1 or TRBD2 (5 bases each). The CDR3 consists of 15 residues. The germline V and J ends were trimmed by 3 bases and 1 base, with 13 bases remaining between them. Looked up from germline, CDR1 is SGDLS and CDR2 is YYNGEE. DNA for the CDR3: TGTGCCAGCAGCGGATCCCCGGGGCTCCAAGAGACCCAGTACTTC. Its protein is CASSGSPGLQETQYF.

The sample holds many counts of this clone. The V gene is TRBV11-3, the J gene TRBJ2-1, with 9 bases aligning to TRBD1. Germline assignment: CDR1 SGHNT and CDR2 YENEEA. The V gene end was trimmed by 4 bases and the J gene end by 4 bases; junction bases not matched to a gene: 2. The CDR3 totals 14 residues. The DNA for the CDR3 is TGTGCCAGCAGCTCGACAGGGGGGTACAATGAGCAGTTCTTC. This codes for CASSSTGGYNEQFF.

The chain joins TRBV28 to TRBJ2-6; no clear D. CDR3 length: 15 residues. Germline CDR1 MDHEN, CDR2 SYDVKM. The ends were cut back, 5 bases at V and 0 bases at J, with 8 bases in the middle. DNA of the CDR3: TGTGCCAGCAGTGAAGACCCCTCTGGGGCCAACGTCCTGACTTTC. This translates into CASSEDPSGANVLTF.

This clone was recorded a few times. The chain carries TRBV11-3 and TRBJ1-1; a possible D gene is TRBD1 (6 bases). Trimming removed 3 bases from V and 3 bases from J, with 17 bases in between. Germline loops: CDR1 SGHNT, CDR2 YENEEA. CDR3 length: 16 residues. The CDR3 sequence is CASSLTRTAGDTEAFF. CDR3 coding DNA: TGTGCCAGCAGCTTGACCAGGACAGCTGGGGACACTGAAGCTTTCTTT.

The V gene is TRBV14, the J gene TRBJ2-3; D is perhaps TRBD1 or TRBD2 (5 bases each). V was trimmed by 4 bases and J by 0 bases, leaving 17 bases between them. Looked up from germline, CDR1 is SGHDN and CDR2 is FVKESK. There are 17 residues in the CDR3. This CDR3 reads CASSRGVLGPSTDTQYF. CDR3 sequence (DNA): TGTGCCAGCAGCCGAGGAGTATTGGGACCGAGCACAGATACGCAGTATTTT.

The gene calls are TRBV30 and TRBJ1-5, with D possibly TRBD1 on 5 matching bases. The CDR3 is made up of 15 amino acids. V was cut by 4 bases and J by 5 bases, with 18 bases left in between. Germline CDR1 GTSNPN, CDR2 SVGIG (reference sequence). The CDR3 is CAWTFPGRLDQPQHF. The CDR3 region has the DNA TGTGCCTGGACCTTCCCGGGACGGCTGGATCAGCCCCAGCATTTT. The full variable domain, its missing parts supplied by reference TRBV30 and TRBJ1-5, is SQTIHQWPATLVQPVGSPLSLECTVEGTSNPNLYWYRQAAGRGLQLLFYSVGIGQISSEVPQNLSASRPQDRQFILSSKKLLLSDSGFYLCAWTFPGRLDQPQHFGDGTRLSIL.

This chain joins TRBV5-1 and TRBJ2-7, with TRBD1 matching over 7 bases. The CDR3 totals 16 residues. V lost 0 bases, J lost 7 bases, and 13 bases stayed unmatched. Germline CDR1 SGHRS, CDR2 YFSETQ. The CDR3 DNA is TGCGCCAGCAGCTTGGCCGGGTCCTGGCCAGGGGGTGAGCAGTACTTC. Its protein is CASSLAGSWPGGEQYF.

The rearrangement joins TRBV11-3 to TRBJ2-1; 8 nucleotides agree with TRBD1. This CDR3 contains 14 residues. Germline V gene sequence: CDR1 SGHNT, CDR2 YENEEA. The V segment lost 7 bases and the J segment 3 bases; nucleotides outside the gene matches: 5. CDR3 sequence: CASKGQGNYNEQFF. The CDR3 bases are TGTGCCAGCAAAGGACAGGGAAACTACAATGAGCAGTTCTTC.

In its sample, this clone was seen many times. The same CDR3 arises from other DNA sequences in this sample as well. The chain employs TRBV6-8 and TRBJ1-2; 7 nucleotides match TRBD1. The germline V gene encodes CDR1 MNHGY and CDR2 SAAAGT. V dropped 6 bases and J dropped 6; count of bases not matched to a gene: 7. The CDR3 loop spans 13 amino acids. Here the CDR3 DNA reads TGTGCCAGCAGCGCGACAGGGTGGGATGGCTACACCTTC. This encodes CASSATGWDGYTF.

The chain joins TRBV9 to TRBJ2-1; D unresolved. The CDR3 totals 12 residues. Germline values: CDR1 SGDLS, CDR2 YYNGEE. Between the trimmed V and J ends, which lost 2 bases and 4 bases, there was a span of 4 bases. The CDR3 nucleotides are TGTGCCAGCAGCGTGACGTACAATGAGCAGTTCTTC. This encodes CASSVTYNEQFF.

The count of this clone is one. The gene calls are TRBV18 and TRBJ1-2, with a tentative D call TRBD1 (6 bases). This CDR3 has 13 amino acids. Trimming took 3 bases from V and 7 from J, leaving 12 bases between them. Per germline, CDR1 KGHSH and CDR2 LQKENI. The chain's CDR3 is CASSPFGQFGYTF. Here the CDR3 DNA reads TGTGCCAGCTCACCGTTTGGACAGTTTGGCTACACCTTC. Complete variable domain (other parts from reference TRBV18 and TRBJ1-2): NAGVMQNPRHLVRRRGQEARLRCSPMKGHSHVYWYRQLPEEGLKFMVYLQKENIIDESGMPKERFSAEFPKEGPSILRIQQVVRGDSAAYFCASSPFGQFGYTFGSGTRLTVV.

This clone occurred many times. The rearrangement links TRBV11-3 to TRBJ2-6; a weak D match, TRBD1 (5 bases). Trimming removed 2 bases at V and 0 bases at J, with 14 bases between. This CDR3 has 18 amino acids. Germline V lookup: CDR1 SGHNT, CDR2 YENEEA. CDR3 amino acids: CASSLMWGQYSGANVLTF. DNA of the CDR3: TGTGCCAGCAGCTTAATGTGGGGCCAGTACTCTGGGGCCAACGTCCTGACTTTC.

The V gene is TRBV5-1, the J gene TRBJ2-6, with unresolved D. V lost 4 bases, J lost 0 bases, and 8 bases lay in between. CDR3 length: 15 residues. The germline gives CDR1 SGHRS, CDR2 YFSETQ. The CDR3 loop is CASSASGSGANVLTF. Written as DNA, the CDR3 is TGCGCCAGCAGCGCCTCGGGCTCTGGGGCCAACGTCCTGACTTTC. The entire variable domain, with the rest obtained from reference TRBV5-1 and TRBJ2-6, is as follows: KAGVTQTPRYLIKTRGQQVTLSCSPISGHRSVSWYQQTPGQGLQFLFEYFSETQRNKGNFPGRFSGRQFSNSRSEMNVSTLELGDSALYLCASSASGSGANVLTFGAGSRLTVL.

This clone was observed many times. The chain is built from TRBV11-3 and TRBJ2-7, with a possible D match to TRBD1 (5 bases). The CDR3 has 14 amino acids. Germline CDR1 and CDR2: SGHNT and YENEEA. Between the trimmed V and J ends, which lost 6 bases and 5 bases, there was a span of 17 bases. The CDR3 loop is CASSPWGRVDEQYF. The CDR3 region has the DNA TGTGCCAGCAGTCCATGGGGCAGGGTGGACGAGCAGTACTTC.

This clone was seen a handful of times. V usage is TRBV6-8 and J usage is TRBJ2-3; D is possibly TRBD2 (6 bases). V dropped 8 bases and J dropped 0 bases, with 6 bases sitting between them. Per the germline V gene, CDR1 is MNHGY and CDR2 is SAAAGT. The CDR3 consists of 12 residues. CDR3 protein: CASGTSTDTQYF. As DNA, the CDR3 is TGTGCCAGCGGGACTAGCACAGATACGCAGTATTTT.

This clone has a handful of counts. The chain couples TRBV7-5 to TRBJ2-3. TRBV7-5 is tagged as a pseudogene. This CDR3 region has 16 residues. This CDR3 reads CVRSSPQDGSTDTQYF. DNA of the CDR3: TGTGTCAGAAGCTCTCCCCAGGACGGTAGCACAGATACGCAGTATTTT.

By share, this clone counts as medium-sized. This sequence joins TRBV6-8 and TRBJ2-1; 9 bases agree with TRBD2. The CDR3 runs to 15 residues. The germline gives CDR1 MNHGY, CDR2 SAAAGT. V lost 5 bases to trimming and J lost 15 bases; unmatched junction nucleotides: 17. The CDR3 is CASSDGLAGYSGLFF. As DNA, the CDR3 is TGTGCCAGCAGTGACGGGCTAGCGGGGTACTCTGGTCTGTTCTTC.

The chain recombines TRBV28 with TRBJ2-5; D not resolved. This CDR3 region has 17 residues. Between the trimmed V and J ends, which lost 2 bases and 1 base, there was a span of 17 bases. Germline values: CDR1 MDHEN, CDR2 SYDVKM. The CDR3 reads CASSLPPIGIIQETQYF. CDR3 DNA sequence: TGTGCCAGCAGTTTACCCCCGATCGGCATCATCCAAGAGACCCAGTACTTC.

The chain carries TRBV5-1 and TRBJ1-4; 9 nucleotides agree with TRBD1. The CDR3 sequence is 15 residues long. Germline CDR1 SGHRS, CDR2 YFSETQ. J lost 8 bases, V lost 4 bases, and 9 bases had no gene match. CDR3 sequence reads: CASSPSGQGGEKLFF. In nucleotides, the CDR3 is TGCGCCAGCAGCCCCTCGGGACAGGGTGGGGAAAAACTGTTTTTT.

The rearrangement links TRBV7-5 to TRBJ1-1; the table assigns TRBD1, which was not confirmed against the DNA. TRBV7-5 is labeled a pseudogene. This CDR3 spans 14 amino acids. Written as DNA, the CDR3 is TGTGCCAGCAGCCGCGAAACAGGGAACACTGAAGCTTTCTTT. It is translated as CASSRETGNTEAFF.

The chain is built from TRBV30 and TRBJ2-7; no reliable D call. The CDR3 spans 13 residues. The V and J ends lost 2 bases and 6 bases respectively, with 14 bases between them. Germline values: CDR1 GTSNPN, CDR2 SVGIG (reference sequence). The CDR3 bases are TGTGCCTGGAGTAATCAGCATTCTTCCGAGCAGTACTTC. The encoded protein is CAWSNQHSSEQYF.

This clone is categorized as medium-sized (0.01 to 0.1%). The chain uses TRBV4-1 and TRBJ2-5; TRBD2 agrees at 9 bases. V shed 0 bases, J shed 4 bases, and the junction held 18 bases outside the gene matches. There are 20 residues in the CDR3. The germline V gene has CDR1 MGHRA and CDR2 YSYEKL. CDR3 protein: CASSQEPWLAGLVGGETQYF. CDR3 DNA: TGCGCCAGCAGCCAAGAGCCGTGGCTAGCGGGGTTGGTCGGCGGAGAGACCCAGTACTTC.

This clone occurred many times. CDR3 loop: CASSLARGGRETQYF. The CDR3, as DNA: TGTGCCAGCAGTTTAGCGCGGGGGGGGCGGGAGACCCAGTACTTC. V usage is TRBV28 and J usage is TRBJ2-5; 9 bases are shared with TRBD2. V shed 2 bases, J shed 5 bases, and the junction held 6 bases outside the gene matches. The CDR3 consists of 15 residues. Per germline, CDR1 MDHEN and CDR2 SYDVKM.

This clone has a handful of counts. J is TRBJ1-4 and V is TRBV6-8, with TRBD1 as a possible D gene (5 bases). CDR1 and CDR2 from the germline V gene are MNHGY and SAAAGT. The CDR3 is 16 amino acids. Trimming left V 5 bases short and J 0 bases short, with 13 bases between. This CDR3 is CASSRGGGTTNEKLFF. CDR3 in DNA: TGTGCCAGCAGTAGGGGTGGGGGGACAACTAATGAAAAACTGTTTTTT.

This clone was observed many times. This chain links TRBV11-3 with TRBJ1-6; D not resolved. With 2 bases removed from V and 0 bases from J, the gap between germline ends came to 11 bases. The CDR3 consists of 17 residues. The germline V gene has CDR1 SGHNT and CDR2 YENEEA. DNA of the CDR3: TGTGCCAGCAGCTTAAGGGCGGGAAGCTCCTATAATTCACCCCTCCACTTT. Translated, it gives CASSLRAGSSYNSPLHF.

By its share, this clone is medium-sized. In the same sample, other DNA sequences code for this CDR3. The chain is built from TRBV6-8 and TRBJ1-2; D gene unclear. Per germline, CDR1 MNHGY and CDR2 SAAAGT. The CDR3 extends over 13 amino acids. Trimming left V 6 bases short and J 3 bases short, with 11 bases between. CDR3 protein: CASSSGSDYGYTF. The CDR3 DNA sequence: TGTGCCAGCAGCAGCGGAAGCGACTATGGCTACACCTTC.